A selection of T cell receptor beta chains follows, all from one sample in a study of T cell responses to AZD1222 COVID-19 vaccine. Clones were read by immunoSEQ multiplex PCR, and TCRdb kept only the in-frame ones, dropping some. The table lists 120,000 or so clones, over 75% of them singletons, with 6% to 9% in the top ten. Sequenced material: peripheral blood, taken on day 0 of AZD1222 vaccination. The receptor source for this set is an adult in good health. CDR3s include the opening cysteine and the closing phenylalanine or tryptophan. The order of the fields is D gene, V gene, J gene, clone size, CDR3 DNA, CDR3 protein. D genes are given only for firm matches. A row's size may be missing; if present it is once, few, many or a size class.

>.|TRBV28|TRBJ1-2|once
TGTGCCAGCAGTGATCCGGGACCGCCGTTCGGCTACACCTTC
CASSDPGPPFGYTF
>TRBD2|TRBV6-5|TRBJ2-1|.
TGTGCCAGCAGCGCGGGACTAGCGGGACACAATGAGCAGTTCTTC
CASSAGLAGHNEQFF
>TRBD2|TRBV18|TRBJ2-3|.
TGTGCCAGCTCACCACTAGCGGGAGGATGGACAGATACGCAGTATTTT
CASSPLAGGWTDTQYF
>.|TRBV4-1|TRBJ2-4|once
TGCGCCAGCAGCCAAGATTGGACACAAGGGCGCCTGACTCTAGCCAGGAACATTCAGTACTTC
CASSQDWTQGRLTLARNIQYF
>.|TRBV6-5|TRBJ1-2|.
TGTGCCAGCAGTTCTTCTACCCCATGGGGTTATGGCTACACCTTC
CASSSSTPWGYGYTF
>.|TRBV7-2|TRBJ1-1|.
TGTGCCAGCAGCTTAGGTTGGGGCAGTGTAAACACTGAAGCTTTCTTT
CASSLGWGSVNTEAFF
>TRBD1|TRBV19|TRBJ1-5|.
TGTGCCACGGGACAGATAAACAATCAGCCCCAGCATTTT
CATGQINNQPQHF
>TRBD1|TRBV6-1|TRBJ1-2|.
TGTGCCAGCAGTGAAGCAGTGACAGGGAGGTATGGCTACACCTTC
CASSEAVTGRYGYTF
>.|TRBV19|TRBJ2-1|.
TGTGCCAGTAGTATCTCTCATTTTCGGGATGAGCAGTTCTTC
CASSISHFRDEQFF
>.|TRBV27|TRBJ1-1|.
TGTGCCAGCAGTTTACTGGGGGTGCAAACTGAAGCTTTCTTT
CASSLLGVQTEAFF
>TRBD2|TRBV15|TRBJ2-3|once
TGTGCCACCAGCACGCCTGGGACTAGCGGGATGGTAGGCACAGATACGCAGTATTTT
CATSTPGTSGMVGTDTQYF
>.|TRBV28|TRBJ2-5|.
TGTGCCAGCAGTTTATATCGTCGAGGGTCCGCTGGTGGAGAGACCCAGTACTTC
CASSLYRRGSAGGETQYF
>TRBD2|TRBV5-1|TRBJ2-7|.
TGCGCCAGCAGCTCCGGACTAGCGGTTACCTACGAGCAGTACTTC
CASSSGLAVTYEQYF
>.|TRBV9|TRBJ2-2|once
TGTGCCAGCAGCGTAACCGGGGAGCTGTTTTTT
CASSVTGELFF
>.|TRBV12-3/TRBV12-4|TRBJ2-7|.
TGTGCCAGCAACGACAGATTCAACGAGCAGTACTTC
CASNDRFNEQYF
>.|TRBV14|TRBJ1-1|once
TGTGCCAGCAGCCACCAAGAAAACACTGAAGCTTTCTTT
CASSHQENTEAFF
>TRBD2|TRBV29-1|TRBJ2-7|.
TGCAGTGCTCTAGCGGTAAGCTCCTACGAGCAGTACTTC
CSALAVSSYEQYF
>TRBD1|TRBV19|TRBJ1-2|.
TGTGCCAGTAAGACAGGGGCCAATAACTATGGCTACACCTTC
CASKTGANNYGYTF
>.|TRBV7-9|TRBJ2-2|.
TGTGCCAGCAGCTTAAGTCCTGGTCGGTCCACCGGGGAGCTGTTTTTT
CASSLSPGRSTGELFF
>.|TRBV11-2|TRBJ2-7|.
TGTGCCAGCAGCTTAGATCCCTCACCCCTCCACAGCTACGAGCAGTACTTC
CASSLDPSPLHSYEQYF
>.|TRBV7-2|TRBJ2-7|.
TGTGCCAGCAGCTTAGCCCGGACAGCGTTAGGGTACGAGCAGTACTTC
CASSLARTALGYEQYF
>.|TRBV14|TRBJ2-5|.
TGTGCCAGCAGCCAAGCGGGGTCTGTGACCCAGTACTTC
CASSQAGSVTQYF
>.|TRBV4-2|TRBJ2-1|.
TGTGCCAGCAGCTCCAAGAAGACTAGGGCATACAATGAGCAGTTCTTC
CASSSKKTRAYNEQFF
>.|TRBV10-1|TRBJ2-3|.
TGCGCCAGCAGTGACCCCCGGAGAGGGAGCACAGATACGCAGTATTTT
CASSDPRRGSTDTQYF
>TRBD2|TRBV5-1|TRBJ2-3|once
TGCGCCAGCAGACTAGCGGGGAACACAGATACGCAGTATTTT
CASRLAGNTDTQYF
>.|TRBV5-5|TRBJ1-1|.
TGTGCCAGCAGCTTGGAGGAATACACTGAAGCTTTCTTT
CASSLEEYTEAFF
>.|TRBV5-6|TRBJ1-3|.
TGTGCCAGCAGCCGTGGAGGGGGAGGAAACACCATATATTTT
CASSRGGGGNTIYF
>.|TRBV7-6|TRBJ1-4|.
TGTGCCAGCAGCTTAGGGTCAGGGAAAGAAAAACTGTTTTTT
CASSLGSGKEKLFF
>.|TRBV2|TRBJ1-3|.
TGTGCCAGCAGTGTAACTCGGGAATGGACGCAATTT
CASSVTREWTQF
>TRBD1|TRBV18|TRBJ2-7|once
TGTGCCAGCTCACCTAGGACAGGGGGCTCCTACGAGCAGTACTTC
CASSPRTGGSYEQYF
>.|TRBV18|TRBJ1-4|once
TGTGCCAGCTCACCGGACGGCTATAATGAAAAACTGTTTTTT
CASSPDGYNEKLFF
>.|TRBV18|TRBJ1-3|few
TGTGCCAGCTCACCCTTCGGACAAAATGAAGGAAACACCATATATTTT
CASSPFGQNEGNTIYF
>.|TRBV29-1|TRBJ2-3|.
TGCAGCGTTGAACTGGGTACGCAGTATTTT
CSVELGTQYF
>TRBD1|TRBV3-1/TRBV3-2|TRBJ1-2|.
TGTGCCAGCAGTCGACAGGGTATAAGGGGCTACACCTTC
CASSRQGIRGYTF
>.|TRBV5-6|TRBJ2-6|.
TGTGCCAGCAGCTTCGGGGGCACCCTCTCGGGGGCCAACGTCCTGACTTTC
CASSFGGTLSGANVLTF
>TRBD2|TRBV3-1/TRBV3-2|TRBJ2-3|.
TGTGCCAGCAAACAGGCGGGAGTATCCCACACAGATACGCAGTATTTT
CASKQAGVSHTDTQYF
>TRBD2|TRBV5-4|TRBJ2-1|.
TGTGCCAGCAGACAGTCTAGCGGGAGCGGCAATGAGCAGTTCTTC
CASRQSSGSGNEQFF
>.|TRBV15|TRBJ1-4|.
TGTGCCACCAGCAGAGACCTCCAGAATAATGAAAAACTGTTTTTT
CATSRDLQNNEKLFF
>.|TRBV7-8|TRBJ1-4|.
TGTGCCAGCAGCTTAGGGACGGGAACTAATGAAAAACTGTTTTTT
CASSLGTGTNEKLFF
>TRBD1|TRBV3-1/TRBV3-2|TRBJ1-2|.
TGTGCCAGCAGCCATCCAGGGGGCGATGGCTACACCTTC
CASSHPGGDGYTF
>.|TRBV19|TRBJ2-7|.
TGTGCCAGTAGTATACGGGACTCCTCCTACGAGCAGTACTTC
CASSIRDSSYEQYF
>.|TRBV28|TRBJ2-7|.
TGTGCCAGCAGTTTAGGAACAGGGCGAGGGAACGAGCAGTACTTC
CASSLGTGRGNEQYF